This T cell receptor (beta chain) was captured in a study of patients and donors after allogeneic stem cell transplantation. This clonotype came up a few times. The germline V gene has CDR1 SGHDN and CDR2 FVKESK. Trimming pared 0 bases from V and 0 bases from J, leaving 9 bases between. This CDR3 comprises 15 residues. TCRdb independently ran MiXCR on the RT-PCR reads; one entry per CDR3 protein. Here the sample spans some 230,000 distinct CDR3 sequences, roughly 15% being singletons. Sequencing was done on a sample of blood, either unsorted or a sorted T cell fraction (not recorded which). V and J are TRBV14 and TRBJ2-7; D is undetermined. This TCR was recovered from a human donor who was either an allogeneic HSCT recipient or a stem cell or donor lymphocyte infusion donor (not recorded which). It is not recorded whose cells these are; they may come from a transplant donor. CDR3 sequence reads: CASSQDSGYSYEQYF. CDR3 DNA: TGTGCCAGCAGCCAAGATTCTGGATACTCCTACGAGCAGTACTTC.